These 24 T cell receptor beta chains were sequenced from one sample in a study of blood T cell repertoires in COVID-19. Only in-frame clones appear in the TCRdb table, and some are missing; sequencing was by immunoSEQ multiplex PCR. The repertoire holds 75,000 to 85,000 clones, more than 75% seen once, with 7% to 9.5% in the top ten. Sequencing input: peripheral blood. All receptors derive from a human donor in a cohort sampled during active COVID-19.

The V call is TRBV19, the J call TRBJ1-2, with D perhaps TRBD1 (5 bases). The CDR3 sequence is 20 residues long. CDR1 is LNHDA and CDR2 is SQIVND in the germline V gene (reference sequence). The V end was cut by 10 bases, the J end by 1 base, with 34 bases between. The CDR3 sequence: CATTKALRGSGGVVNYGYTF. Written as DNA, the CDR3 is TGTGCCACTACGAAGGCCCTACGTGGCTCCGGAGGGGTAGTTAACTATGGCTACACCTTC. The variable domain in full, completed from reference TRBV19 and TRBJ1-2, reads DGGITQSPKYLFRKEGQNVTLSCEQNLNHDAMYWYRQDPGQGLRLIYYSQIVNDFQKGDIAEGYSVSREKKESFPLTVTSAQKNPTAFYLCATTKALRGSGGVVNYGYTFGSGTRLTVV.

V is TRBV5-1 and J is TRBJ1-1; 7 bases line up with TRBD1. Germline loops: CDR1 SGHRS, CDR2 YFSETQ. V lost 6 bases to trimming and J lost 0 bases; unmatched junction nucleotides: 8. This CDR3 has 15 residues. Here the CDR3 reads CASTPITGVNTEAFF. The CDR3 nucleotides read TGCGCCAGCACCCCCATAACAGGGGTGAACACTGAAGCTTTCTTT.

The chain couples TRBV25-1 to TRBJ2-7, with TRBD1 identical over 9 bases. V lost 2 bases and J lost 0; bases outside the gene matches: 5. Germline V gene sequence: CDR1 MGHDK, CDR2 SYGVNS. The CDR3 length is 16 residues. The CDR3 protein is CASSETPGQGSYEQYF. The CDR3 bases are TGTGCCAGCAGTGAAACCCCGGGACAGGGCTCCTACGAGCAGTACTTC.

The chain is built from TRBV4-2 and TRBJ2-1, with TRBD2 matching 8 bases. The ends lost 1 base at V and 2 bases at J; junction bases unmatched: 7. The CDR3 is made up of 17 amino acids. Germline V gives CDR1 LGHNA, CDR2 YNFKEQ. The CDR3 DNA reads TGTGCCAGCAGCCAAGTAACTGGCGGGGGGCCCTACAATGAGCAGTTCTTC. This sequence encodes CASSQVTGGGPYNEQFF.

The chain employs TRBV5-8 and TRBJ2-7; possibly TRBD2 for D (6 bases). V was cut by 4 bases and J by 2 bases, with 10 bases left in between. The CDR3 runs 13 residues. In germline, CDR1 is SGHTS, CDR2 YDEGEE. The CDR3 DNA reads as TGTGCCAGCAGCCCGGAGGGAACCTACGAGCAGTACTTC. Residues: CASSPEGTYEQYF.

The genes are TRBV5-1 and TRBJ1-2, with TRBD1 matching 8 bases. CDR3 length: 14 amino acids. Germline loops: CDR1 SGHRS, CDR2 YFSETQ. V was clipped by 4 bases and J by 4 bases; unmatched bases: 6. The CDR3 nucleotides are TGCGCCAGCAGCGAAGGACAGGGAGGCTATGGCTACACCTTC. This encodes CASSEGQGGYGYTF. Looking up the rest from reference TRBV5-1 and TRBJ1-2 gives the full variable domain: KAGVTQTPRYLIKTRGQQVTLSCSPISGHRSVSWYQQTPGQGLQFLFEYFSETQRNKGNFPGRFSGRQFSNSRSEMNVSTLELGDSALYLCASSEGQGGYGYTFGSGTRLTVV.

This chain links TRBV4-1 with TRBJ2-5; the D gene is possibly TRBD2 (6 bases). Per germline, CDR1 MGHRA and CDR2 YSYEKL. The CDR3 runs 13 residues. The V and J ends lost 3 bases and 4 bases respectively, with 9 bases between them. The CDR3 sequence is CASSHPGGETQYF. DNA of the CDR3: TGCGCCAGCAGCCACCCCGGGGGAGAGACCCAGTACTTC.

This clone was counted a single time. Since the CDR3 does not end with the conserved phenylalanine or tryptophan, this likely comes from a read error. The limits of the CDR3 on the DNA are not certain, so only TCRdb's listed CDR3 is given. The chain couples TRBV1 to TRBJ1-1; the table's D gene call, TRBD1, was not cross checked with the DNA. TRBV1 is classified as a pseudogene. The CDR3 is 8 amino acids long, termini counted. CDR3: CTSGQGFI.

The chain recombines TRBV6-5 with TRBJ1-2; 10 bases are a match to TRBD1. The CDR3 runs to 15 residues. Germline V gene sequence: CDR1 MNHEY, CDR2 SVGAGI. With V trimmed by 2 bases and J by 1 base, 1 base remained unmatched. Here the CDR3 DNA reads TGTGCCAGCAGTTACAGGACAGGGGGTAACTATGGCTACACCTTC. It specifies CASSYRTGGNYGYTF.

The gene calls are TRBV27 and TRBJ2-2; D not certain. CDR1 MNHEY and CDR2 SMNVEV come from the germline V gene (reference sequence). V shed 5 bases and J shed 4 bases, with 2 bases lying between them. This CDR3 has 11 residues. The CDR3 bases are TGTGCCAGCAGTCGCACCGGGGAGCTGTTTTTT. Translation: CASSRTGELFF.

The rearrangement uses TRBV6-4 and TRBJ2-7; 13 bases agree with TRBD2. J lost 3 bases, V lost 2 bases, and 7 bases had no gene match. The germline CDR1 and CDR2 sequences are MRHNA and SNTAGT. CDR3 length: 17 residues. The CDR3 protein is CASSDLGLAGPFYEQYF. The DNA of the CDR3 is TGTGCCAGCAGTGACCTGGGACTAGCGGGGCCATTCTACGAGCAGTACTTC.

This rearrangement joins TRBV10-3 to TRBJ1-6, with D hard to call. Looked up from germline, CDR1 is ENHRY and CDR2 is SYGVKD. The ends were cut back, 4 bases at V and 9 bases at J, with 10 bases in the middle. The CDR3 has 13 amino acids. As DNA, the CDR3 is TGTGCCATCAGTGGGGCCTTTGGTTCACCCCTCCACTTT. It yields the protein CAISGAFGSPLHF.

The J gene is TRBJ2-3, the V gene TRBV2; 10 nucleotides line up with TRBD1. The length of the CDR3 is 15 residues. The V gene's germline CDR1 is SNHLY and CDR2 FYNNEI. V gave up 6 bases and J gave up 3 bases; unmatched junction bases: 6. The CDR3 protein is CASSNGQGGTDTQYF. The DNA for the CDR3 is TGTGCCAGCAGCAACGGACAGGGGGGAACAGATACGCAGTATTTT.

The rearrangement uses TRBV10-3 and TRBJ1-2; D may be TRBD1 (5 bases). CDR3 length: 17 amino acids. Between the trimmed V and J ends, which lost 2 bases and 4 bases, there was a span of 20 bases. The germline V gene encodes CDR1 ENHRY and CDR2 SYGVKD. This CDR3 reads CAISEPKRQGGSYGYTF. The DNA for the CDR3 is TGTGCCATCAGTGAGCCGAAGCGGCAGGGAGGGAGCTATGGCTACACCTTC.

The chain recombines TRBV4-2 with TRBJ2-7; D uncertain. Germline V lookup: CDR1 LGHNA, CDR2 YNFKEQ. The CDR3 totals 14 residues. Trimming shortened V by 6 bases and J by 2 bases, and 14 bases separated the two germline ends. CDR3 DNA: TGTGCCAGCAGTTACGACGGGTCCCCCTACGAGCAGTACTTC. Amino acid sequence: CASSYDGSPYEQYF.

The V and J genes are TRBV6-6 and TRBJ2-3; TRBD2 matches 7 bases. CDR1 is MNHNY and CDR2 is SVGAGI in the germline V gene (reference sequence). The trim removed 2 bases at V and 2 bases at J, leaving 7 bases unmatched. This CDR3 contains 16 residues. The CDR3 DNA follows: TGTGCCAGCAGTTACATGGCTAGCGGATACACAGATACGCAGTATTTT. Protein: CASSYMASGYTDTQYF.

This chain uses TRBV19 with TRBJ2-7, with 7 nucleotides matching TRBD2. V lost 5 bases and J lost 2; bases outside the gene matches: 6. CDR1 and CDR2 (germline): LNHDA, SQIVND (reference sequence). This CDR3 spans 14 amino acids. CDR3 sequence: CASSPGRDAYEQYF. In DNA, the CDR3 is TGTGCCAGTAGTCCGGGGAGGGACGCCTACGAGCAGTACTTC.

A note on this clone: At one of its ends the junction is not consistent with the germline gene, which may arise from a read error. This chain connects TRBV15 to TRBJ1-4; perhaps TRBD1 as D (5 bases). Germline V gene lookup returns CDR1 LNHNV and CDR2 YYDKDF (reference sequence). This CDR3 contains 15 residues. DNA for the CDR3: TGTGCCACCAGAAGAGTGGGGCAGGAGAGGGAAAAACTGTTTTTT. Its translation is CATRRVGQEREKLFF. The full variable domain, rest sourced from reference TRBV15 and TRBJ1-4, is DAMVIQNPRYQVTQFGKPVTLSCSQTLNHNVMYWYQQKSSQAPKLLFHYYDKDFNNEADTPDNFQSRRPNTSFCFLDIRSPGLGDTAMYLCATRRVGQEREKLFFGSGTQLSVL.

This clone was detected many times. V is TRBV5-6 and J is TRBJ1-1; maybe TRBD1 (5 bases). The length of the CDR3 is 14 residues. Trimming pared 3 bases from V and 4 bases from J, leaving 13 bases between. CDR1 is SGHDT, CDR2 YYEEEE, per germline. CDR3 DNA: TGTGCCAGCAGCTGGGGTGGGAGGGGCACTGAAGCTTTCTTT. It codes for CASSWGGRGTEAFF.

J is TRBJ1-5 and V is TRBV6-5, with 7 bases identical to TRBD1. Germline V gene data show CDR1 as MNHEY and CDR2 as SVGAGI. The junction had 7 bases not matched to a gene; V was cut back by 4 bases and J by 1 base. The CDR3 loop spans 16 amino acids. The CDR3 coding sequence is TGTGCCAGCAGTTGGACAGGCGGCGGGAGCAATCAGCCCCAGCATTTT. The encoded protein is CASSWTGGGSNQPQHF.

The V and J genes are TRBV5-1 and TRBJ1-1; the D gene is possibly TRBD1 (6 bases). V was pared by 0 bases and J by 2 bases, with 8 bases between. Germline CDR1 SGHRS, CDR2 YFSETQ. The CDR3 totals 14 residues. CDR3 coding DNA: TGCGCCAGCAGCTTGGAAGGGGGAAACACTGAAGCTTTCTTT. Translating gives CASSLEGGNTEAFF.

The chain employs TRBV2 and TRBJ1-1; 7 bases line up with TRBD1. Germline CDR1 SNHLY, CDR2 FYNNEI. J gave up 0 bases and V 10 bases, and 8 bases lay outside the gene matches. This CDR3 spans 14 amino acids. The CDR3 DNA reads as TGTGCCACGCGACAGGGCCCGATGAACACTGAAGCTTTCTTT. Its protein is CATRQGPMNTEAFF.

The CDR3 here is CASGLTGVQMNTEAFF. The CDR3 coding sequence is TGTGCTAGTGGTTTGACCGGGGTACAAATGAACACTGAAGCTTTCTTT. This rearrangement joins TRBV12-5 to TRBJ1-1; D is ambiguous. There are 16 residues in the CDR3. Germline V gene data show CDR1 as LGHNT and CDR2 as FRNRAP. V was trimmed by 2 bases and J by 0 bases, leaving 13 bases between them.

This chain links TRBV7-3 with TRBJ2-2, with 9 bases identical to TRBD1. V was pared by 5 bases and J by 5 bases, with 9 bases of the junction left unmatched. The germline V gene encodes CDR1 SGHTA and CDR2 FQGTGA. There are 16 residues in the CDR3. As DNA, the CDR3 is TGTGCCAGCAGCATCCCCGGGACAGGGCTAACCGGGGAGCTGTTTTTT. It translates to CASSIPGTGLTGELFF.